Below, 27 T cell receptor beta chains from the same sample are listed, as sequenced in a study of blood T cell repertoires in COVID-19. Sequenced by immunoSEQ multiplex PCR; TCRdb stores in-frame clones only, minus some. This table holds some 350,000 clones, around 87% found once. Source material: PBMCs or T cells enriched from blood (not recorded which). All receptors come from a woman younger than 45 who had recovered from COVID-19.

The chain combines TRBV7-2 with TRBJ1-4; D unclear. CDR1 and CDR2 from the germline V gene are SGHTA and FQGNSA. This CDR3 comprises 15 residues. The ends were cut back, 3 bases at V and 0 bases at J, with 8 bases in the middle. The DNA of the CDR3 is TGTGCCAGCAGCTTGAACACAGCAACTAATGAAAAACTGTTTTTT. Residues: CASSLNTATNEKLFF.

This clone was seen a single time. Written as DNA, the CDR3 is TGTGCCAGCAGCAGGACAGGGGAGTTCTATGGCTACACCTTC. The encoded protein is CASSRTGEFYGYTF. J is TRBJ1-2 and V is TRBV6-5; TRBD1 matches 9 bases. CDR1 and CDR2 (germline): MNHEY, SVGAGI. The CDR3 is 14 residues long. The J segment lost 4 bases and the V segment lost 6 bases, leaving 6 bases of the junction unmatched.

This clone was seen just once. CDR3 bases: TGCGCCAGCAGCTTGGCAGCTAGCTATAATTCACCCCTCCACTTT. It specifies CASSLAASYNSPLHF. V gene TRBV5-1 combines with J gene TRBJ1-6; D is unresolved. Trimming removed 0 bases at V and 3 bases at J, with 7 bases between. The CDR3 has 15 residues. Per the germline V gene, CDR1 is SGHRS and CDR2 is YFSETQ.

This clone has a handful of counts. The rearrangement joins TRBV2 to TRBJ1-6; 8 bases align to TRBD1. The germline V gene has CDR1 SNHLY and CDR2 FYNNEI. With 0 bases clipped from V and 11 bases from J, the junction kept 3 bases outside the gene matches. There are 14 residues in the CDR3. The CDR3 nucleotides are TGTGCCAGCAGTGAAGCGGGGACAGGTCCACCCCTCCACTTT. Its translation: CASSEAGTGPPLHF. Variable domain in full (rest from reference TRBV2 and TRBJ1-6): EPEVTQTPSHQVTQMGQEVILRCVPISNHLYFYWYRQILGQKVEFLVSFYNNEISEKSEIFDDQFSVERPDGSNFTLKIRSTKLEDSAMYFCASSEAGTGPPLHFGNGTRLTVT.

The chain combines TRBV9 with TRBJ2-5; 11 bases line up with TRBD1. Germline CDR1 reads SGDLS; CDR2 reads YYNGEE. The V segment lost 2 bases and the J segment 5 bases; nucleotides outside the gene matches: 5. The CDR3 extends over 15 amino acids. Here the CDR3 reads CASSVRTGGYETQYF. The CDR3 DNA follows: TGTGCCAGCAGCGTGCGGACAGGGGGCTATGAGACCCAGTACTTC.

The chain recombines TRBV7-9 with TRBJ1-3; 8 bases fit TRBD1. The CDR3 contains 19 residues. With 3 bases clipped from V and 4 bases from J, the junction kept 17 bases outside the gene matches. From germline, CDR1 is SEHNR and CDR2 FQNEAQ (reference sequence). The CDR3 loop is CASSFALQYRQGKGNTIYF. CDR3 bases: TGTGCCAGCAGCTTTGCGCTCCAATACCGACAGGGGAAAGGAAACACCATATATTTT.

Here the CDR3 reads CASSLGQPYEQYF. CDR3 DNA sequence: TGTGCCAGCAGTTTAGGACAGCCTTACGAGCAGTACTTC. V and J are TRBV28 and TRBJ2-7; a possible D gene is TRBD1 (6 bases). The CDR3 is 13 residues long. Per the germline V gene, CDR1 is MDHEN and CDR2 is SYDVKM. With 2 bases removed from V and 4 bases from J, the gap between germline ends came to 9 bases.

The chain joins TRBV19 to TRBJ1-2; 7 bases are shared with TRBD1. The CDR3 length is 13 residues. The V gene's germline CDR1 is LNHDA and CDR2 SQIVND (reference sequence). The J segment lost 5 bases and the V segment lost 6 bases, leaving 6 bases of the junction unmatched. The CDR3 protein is CASSGDRYYGYTF. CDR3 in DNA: TGTGCCAGTAGCGGGGACAGATATTATGGCTACACCTTC.

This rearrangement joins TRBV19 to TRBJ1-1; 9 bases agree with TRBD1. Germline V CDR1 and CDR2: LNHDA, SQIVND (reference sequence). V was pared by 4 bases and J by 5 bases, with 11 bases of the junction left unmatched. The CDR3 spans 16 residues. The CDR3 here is CASSKAGTGTGTEAFF. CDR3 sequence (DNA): TGTGCCAGTAGTAAAGCCGGGACAGGGACCGGGACTGAAGCTTTCTTT. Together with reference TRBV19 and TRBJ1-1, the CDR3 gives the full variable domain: DGGITQSPKYLFRKEGQNVTLSCEQNLNHDAMYWYRQDPGQGLRLIYYSQIVNDFQKGDIAEGYSVSREKKESFPLTVTSAQKNPTAFYLCASSKAGTGTGTEAFFGQGTRLTVV.

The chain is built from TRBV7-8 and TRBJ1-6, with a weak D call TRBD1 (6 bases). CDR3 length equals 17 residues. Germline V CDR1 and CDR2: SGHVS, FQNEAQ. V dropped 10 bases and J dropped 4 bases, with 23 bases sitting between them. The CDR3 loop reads CATGGGGRGLYNSPLHF. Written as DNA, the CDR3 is TGTGCCACCGGAGGGGGGGGTAGGGGTCTTTATAATTCACCCCTCCACTTT.

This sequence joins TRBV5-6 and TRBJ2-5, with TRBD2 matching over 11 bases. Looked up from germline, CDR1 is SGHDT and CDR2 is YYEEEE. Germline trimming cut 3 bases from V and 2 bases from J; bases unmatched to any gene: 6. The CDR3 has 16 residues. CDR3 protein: CASSYDLAGGQETQYF. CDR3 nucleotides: TGTGCCAGCAGCTATGATCTAGCGGGGGGACAAGAGACCCAGTACTTC.

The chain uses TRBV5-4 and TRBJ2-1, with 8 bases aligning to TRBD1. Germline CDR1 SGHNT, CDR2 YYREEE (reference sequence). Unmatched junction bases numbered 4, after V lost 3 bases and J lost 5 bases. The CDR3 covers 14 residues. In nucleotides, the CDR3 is TGTGCCAGCAGCTCCGGGACAGGCCACAATGAGCAGTTCTTC. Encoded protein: CASSSGTGHNEQFF.

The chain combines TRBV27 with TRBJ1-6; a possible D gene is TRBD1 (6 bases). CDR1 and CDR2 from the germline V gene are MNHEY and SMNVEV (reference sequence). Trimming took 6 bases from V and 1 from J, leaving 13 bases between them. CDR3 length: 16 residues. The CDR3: CASSRSQGSYNSPLHF. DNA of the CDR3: TGTGCCAGCAGCAGAAGTCAGGGGTCCTATAATTCACCCCTCCACTTT.

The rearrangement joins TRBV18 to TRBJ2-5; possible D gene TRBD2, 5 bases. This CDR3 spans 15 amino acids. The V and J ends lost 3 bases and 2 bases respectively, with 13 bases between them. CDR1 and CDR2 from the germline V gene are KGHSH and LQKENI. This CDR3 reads CASSPPGSNQETQYF. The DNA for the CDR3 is TGTGCCAGCTCACCGCCGGGATCGAATCAAGAGACCCAGTACTTC.

The CDR3 region is CASSQLAGEQYF. The CDR3 region has the DNA TGCGCCAGCAGCCAACTAGCGGGAGAGCAGTACTTC. The gene calls are TRBV4-1 and TRBJ2-7, with 9 bases identical to TRBD2. This CDR3 comprises 12 residues. The V segment lost 2 bases and the J segment 7 bases; nucleotides outside the gene matches: 0. CDR1 is MGHRA and CDR2 is YSYEKL in the germline V gene.

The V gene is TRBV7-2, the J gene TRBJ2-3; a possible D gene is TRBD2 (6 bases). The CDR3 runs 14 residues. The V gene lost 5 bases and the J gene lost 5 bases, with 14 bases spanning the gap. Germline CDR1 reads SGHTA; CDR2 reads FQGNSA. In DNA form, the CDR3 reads TGTGCCAGCAGCCCCCCGGTGGGGGGAGATACGCAGTATTTT. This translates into CASSPPVGGDTQYF.

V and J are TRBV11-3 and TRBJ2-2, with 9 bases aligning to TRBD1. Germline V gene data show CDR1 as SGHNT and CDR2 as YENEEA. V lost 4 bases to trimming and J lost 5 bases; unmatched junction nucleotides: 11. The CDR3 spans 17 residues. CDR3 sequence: CASSSHYPGQGTGELFF. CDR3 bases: TGTGCCAGCAGCTCGCACTACCCGGGACAGGGAACCGGGGAGCTGTTTTTT.

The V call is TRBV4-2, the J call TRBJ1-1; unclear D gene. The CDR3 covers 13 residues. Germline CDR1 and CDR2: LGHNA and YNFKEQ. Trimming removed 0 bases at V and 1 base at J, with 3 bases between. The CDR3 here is CASSQDRNTEAFF. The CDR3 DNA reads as TGTGCCAGCAGCCAAGATAGGAACACTGAAGCTTTCTTT.

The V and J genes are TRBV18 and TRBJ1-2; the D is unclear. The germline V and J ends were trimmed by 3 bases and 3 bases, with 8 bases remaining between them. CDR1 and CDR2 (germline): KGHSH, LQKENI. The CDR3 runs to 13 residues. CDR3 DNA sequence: TGTGCCAGCTCACCCGCACTGTACTATGGCTACACCTTC. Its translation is CASSPALYYGYTF.

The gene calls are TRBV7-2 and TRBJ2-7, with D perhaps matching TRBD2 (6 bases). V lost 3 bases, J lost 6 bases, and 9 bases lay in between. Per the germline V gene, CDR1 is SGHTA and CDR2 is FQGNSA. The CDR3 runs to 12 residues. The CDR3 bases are TGTGCCAGCAGCTTGGAGGGGCGCGAGCAGTACTTC. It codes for CASSLEGREQYF.

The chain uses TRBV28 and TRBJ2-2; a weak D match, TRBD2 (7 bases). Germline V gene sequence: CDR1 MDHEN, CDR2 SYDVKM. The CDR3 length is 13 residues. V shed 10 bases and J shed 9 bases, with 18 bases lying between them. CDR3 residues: CATQWGGRRELFF. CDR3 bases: TGTGCCACACAATGGGGGGGGCGACGGGAGCTGTTTTTT.

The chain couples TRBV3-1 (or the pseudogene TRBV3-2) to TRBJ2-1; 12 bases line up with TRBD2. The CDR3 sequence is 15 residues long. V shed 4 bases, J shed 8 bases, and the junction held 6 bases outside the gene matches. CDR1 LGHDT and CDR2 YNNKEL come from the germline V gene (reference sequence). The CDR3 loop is CASSPSSGGAYEQFF. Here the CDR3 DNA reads TGTGCCAGCAGCCCCTCTAGCGGGGGGGCATATGAGCAGTTCTTC.

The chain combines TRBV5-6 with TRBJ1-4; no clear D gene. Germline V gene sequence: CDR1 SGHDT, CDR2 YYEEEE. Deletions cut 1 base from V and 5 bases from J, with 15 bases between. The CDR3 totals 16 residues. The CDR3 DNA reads TGTGCCAGCAGCTTGAAACCTCGACTGATCAATGAAAAACTGTTTTTT. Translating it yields CASSLKPRLINEKLFF.

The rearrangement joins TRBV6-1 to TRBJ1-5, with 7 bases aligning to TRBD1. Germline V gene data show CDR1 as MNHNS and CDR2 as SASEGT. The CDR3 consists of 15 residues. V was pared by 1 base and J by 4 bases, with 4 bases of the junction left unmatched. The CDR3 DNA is TGTGCCAGCAGTGAAGGCGGGACAGTTAATCAGCCCCAGCATTTT. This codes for CASSEGGTVNQPQHF.

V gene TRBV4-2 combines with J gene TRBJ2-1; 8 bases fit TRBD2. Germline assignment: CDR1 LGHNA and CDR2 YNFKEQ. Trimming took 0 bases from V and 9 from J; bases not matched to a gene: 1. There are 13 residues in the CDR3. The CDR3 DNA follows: TGTGCCAGCAGCCAAGAACGGGAGGGTGAGCAGTTCTTC. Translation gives CASSQEREGEQFF.

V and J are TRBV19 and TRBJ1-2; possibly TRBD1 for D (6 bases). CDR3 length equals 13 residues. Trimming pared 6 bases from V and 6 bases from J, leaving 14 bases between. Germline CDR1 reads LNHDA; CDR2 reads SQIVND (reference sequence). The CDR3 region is CASRNRGADGYTF. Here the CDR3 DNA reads TGTGCCAGTAGAAATCGGGGGGCGGATGGCTACACCTTC.

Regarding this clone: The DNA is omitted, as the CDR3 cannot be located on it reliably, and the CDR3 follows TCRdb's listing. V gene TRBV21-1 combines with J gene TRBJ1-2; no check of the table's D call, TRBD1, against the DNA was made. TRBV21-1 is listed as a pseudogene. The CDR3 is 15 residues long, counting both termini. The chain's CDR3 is CARDNRWGQGNGYTF.